Each of the 21 T cell receptor beta chains below was sequenced from the same sample in a study of graft-versus-host responses after intestinal transplantation. Assay: immunoSEQ multiplex PCR; the TCRdb copy retains only in-frame clones and omits some. Of over 80,000 clones in the sample, about nine tenths were seen once. These receptors lack a known antigen. The source was unstimulated CD4+ T cells sorted from spleen or lymph node cells, collected before transplant. The origin of the receptors is a human donor who was the organ donor for an intestinal transplant.

The chain has TRBV7-2 and TRBJ1-2; 7 nucleotides line up with TRBD1. This CDR3 comprises 15 residues. V shed 5 bases and J 8 bases; nucleotides not matched to a gene: 14. Germline V gives CDR1 SGHTA, CDR2 FQGNSA. The CDR3 is CASSPRQGTGPGYTF. In DNA form, the CDR3 reads TGTGCCAGCAGCCCAAGACAGGGAACCGGCCCAGGCTACACCTTC.

The chain combines TRBV4-3 with TRBJ1-2, with D perhaps matching TRBD1 (6 bases). V was pared by 4 bases and J by 2 bases, with 17 bases between. The CDR3 is 16 amino acids. Germline assignment: CDR1 LGHNA and CDR2 YSLEER. Here the CDR3 reads CASSLSPGTTNYGYTF. Written as DNA, the CDR3 is TGCGCCAGCAGCCTGAGTCCCGGGACAACAAACTATGGCTACACCTTC.

The V and J genes are TRBV5-1 and TRBJ2-7, with D possibly being TRBD1 (6 bases). Germline loops: CDR1 SGHRS, CDR2 YFSETQ. The CDR3 contains 14 residues. V shed 1 base and J shed 0 bases, with 8 bases lying between them. The CDR3 reads CASSLTGSSYEQYF. CDR3 in DNA: TGCGCCAGCAGCTTGACAGGGAGCTCCTACGAGCAGTACTTC.

The count of this clone is one. Other DNA sequences in the sample encode the same CDR3. The chain employs TRBV7-2 and TRBJ2-3, with TRBD2 matching over 14 bases. The CDR3 totals 16 residues. Trimming removed 5 bases from V and 4 bases from J; junction bases left unmatched: 5. Germline V gene data show CDR1 as SGHTA and CDR2 as FQGNSA. The CDR3 region has the DNA TGTGCCAGCAGCCTCCGACTAGCGGGGGGGCCAGATACGCAGTATTTT. Translating it yields CASSLRLAGGPDTQYF.

This rearrangement joins TRBV5-1 to TRBJ1-4; 9 bases line up with TRBD1. V lost 2 bases and J lost 8; bases outside the gene matches: 1. The CDR3 spans 13 residues. CDR1 is SGHRS, CDR2 YFSETQ, per germline. Here the CDR3 reads CASSFGTGEKLFF. DNA of the CDR3: TGCGCCAGCAGCTTCGGGACAGGGGAAAAACTGTTTTTT.

The chain uses TRBV7-9 and TRBJ2-7; 12 bases agree with TRBD2. The CDR3 covers 16 residues. Germline CDR1 SEHNR, CDR2 FQNEAQ (reference sequence). Germline trimming cut 3 bases from V and 2 bases from J; bases unmatched to any gene: 5. DNA for the CDR3: TGTGCCAGCAGCTTTTTACTAGCGGGGGGTACCTACGAGCAGTACTTC. Its translation: CASSFLLAGGTYEQYF.

The rearrangement links TRBV4-2 to TRBJ2-6, with TRBD2 as a possible D gene (5 bases). V was clipped by 0 bases and J by 0 bases, with 6 bases between them. In germline, CDR1 is LGHNA, CDR2 YNFKEQ. This CDR3 is 16 amino acids long. The CDR3 is CASSQDGSSGANVLTF. DNA for the CDR3: TGTGCCAGCAGCCAAGATGGGAGCTCTGGGGCCAACGTCCTGACTTTC.

The rearrangement uses TRBV7-2 and TRBJ1-1, with 9 bases lining up with TRBD1. CDR3 length: 16 residues. J gave up 7 bases and V 5 bases, and 14 bases lay outside the gene matches. CDR1 and CDR2 from the germline V gene are SGHTA and FQGNSA. The DNA of the CDR3 is TGTGCCAGCAGCCCGGGACAGGGTAGAGGGCATGTTGAAGCTTTCTTT. Protein sequence: CASSPGQGRGHVEAFF.

The V and J genes are TRBV7-6 and TRBJ2-3; D remains unclear. Germline CDR1 and CDR2: SGHVS and FNYEAQ. V was cut by 5 bases and J by 11 bases, with 17 bases left in between. The CDR3 has 13 amino acids. The CDR3 DNA is TGTGCCAGCAGCCGCAAACAGTCCCGACAGCAGTATTTT. Translating gives CASSRKQSRQQYF.

The chain uses TRBV20-1 and TRBJ1-2; D remains unclear. Trimming pared 1 base from V and 8 bases from J, leaving 8 bases between. The CDR3 length is 11 residues. CDR1 and CDR2 (germline): DFQATT, SNEGSKA (reference sequence). DNA of the CDR3: TGCAGTGCTAGAGTATCGGGGGGCTACACCTTC. Protein sequence: CSARVSGGYTF.

This chain uses TRBV4-3 with TRBJ2-1; 11 bases align to TRBD2. Germline V gene sequence: CDR1 LGHNA, CDR2 YSLEER. After removal of 1 base from V and 5 bases from J, the junction contained 13 bases not matched to a gene. The CDR3 length is 19 residues. In DNA form, the CDR3 reads TGCGCCAGCAGCCAAGTGGCTGGGCTAGCGGGGGGTAGTAACAATGAGCAGTTCTTC. Translating it yields CASSQVAGLAGGSNNEQFF.

Here the CDR3 reads CASSPGTFSDTQYF. In nucleotides, the CDR3 is TGTGCCAGCAGCCCAGGGACATTCTCAGATACGCAGTATTTT. The rearrangement links TRBV6-5 to TRBJ2-3, with D possibly matching TRBD1 (6 bases). Germline V CDR1 and CDR2: MNHEY, SVGAGI. CDR3 length equals 14 residues. Between the trimmed V and J ends, which lost 6 bases and 4 bases, there was a span of 14 bases.

CDR3 DNA: TGTGCCAGCAGTCAGGACTGGAACACCGGGGAGCTGTTTTTT. Translating it yields CASSQDWNTGELFF. The chain is built from TRBV14 and TRBJ2-2; D may be TRBD2 (5 bases). CDR1 SGHDN and CDR2 FVKESK come from the germline V gene. The ends were cut back, 6 bases at V and 1 base at J, with 9 bases in the middle. There are 14 residues in the CDR3. Looking up the rest from reference TRBV14 and TRBJ2-2 gives the full variable domain: EAGVTQFPSHSVIEKGQTVTLRCDPISGHDNLYWYRRVMGKEIKFLLHFVKESKQDESGMPNNRFLAERTGGTYSTLKVQPAELEDSGVYFCASSQDWNTGELFFGEGSRLTVL.

This sequence joins TRBV5-5 and TRBJ2-6, with D perhaps matching TRBD1 (5 bases). CDR1 SGHKS and CDR2 YYEKEE come from the germline V gene (reference sequence). The CDR3 has 15 residues. Deletions cut 0 bases from V and 6 bases from J, with 10 bases between. The CDR3 DNA reads TGTGCCAGCAGCTTGGGACAGTTTACGGCCAACGTCCTGACTTTC. Its translation is CASSLGQFTANVLTF.

The gene calls are TRBV6-5 and TRBJ2-7; TRBD2 matches 10 bases. Losses at the gene ends were 4 bases for V and 5 bases for J; bases not matched to a gene: 11. Germline lookup yields CDR1 MNHEY and CDR2 SVGAGI. The CDR3 sequence is 16 residues long. CDR3 region: CASSSRLAGLFHEQYF. The DNA for the CDR3 is TGTGCCAGCAGTTCGAGACTAGCGGGCCTATTTCACGAGCAGTACTTC.

The V and J genes are TRBV6-5 and TRBJ2-7, with 8 bases that match TRBD1. V was pared by 2 bases and J by 1 base, with 4 bases of the junction left unmatched. Germline V gene data show CDR1 as MNHEY and CDR2 as SVGAGI. The CDR3 consists of 15 residues. The CDR3 region has the DNA TGTGCCAGCAGTTACGACAGGGGCCTTTCCTACGAGCAGTACTTC. Its protein product is CASSYDRGLSYEQYF.

The rearrangement uses TRBV19 and TRBJ1-2; D is undetermined. The CDR3 contains 13 residues. Germline-derived CDR1 and CDR2 are LNHDA and SQIVND (reference sequence). Trimming pared 3 bases from V and 3 bases from J, leaving 8 bases between. The CDR3 DNA reads TGTGCCAGTAGTATTCTGAGCGACTATGGCTACACCTTC. It codes for CASSILSDYGYTF.

The V and J genes are TRBV7-2 and TRBJ2-5, with 8 nucleotides matching TRBD2. The CDR3 runs 14 residues. V was clipped by 1 base and J by 5 bases; unmatched bases: 3. Per the germline V gene, CDR1 is SGHTA and CDR2 is FQGNSA. Written as DNA, the CDR3 is TGTGCCAGCAGCTTAGGCCCTAGCGGGGAGACCCAGTACTTC. Residues: CASSLGPSGETQYF.

The chain joins TRBV19 to TRBJ1-1, with D uncertain. The CDR3 extends over 14 amino acids. Germline V gene lookup returns CDR1 LNHDA and CDR2 SQIVND (reference sequence). V lost 6 bases and J lost 5, with 16 bases in between. The CDR3 loop reads CASRAEARRTEAFF. As DNA, the CDR3 is TGTGCCAGTAGGGCAGAGGCAAGGAGGACTGAAGCTTTCTTT. The full variable domain, rest sourced from reference TRBV19 and TRBJ1-1, is DGGITQSPKYLFRKEGQNVTLSCEQNLNHDAMYWYRQDPGQGLRLIYYSQIVNDFQKGDIAEGYSVSREKKESFPLTVTSAQKNPTAFYLCASRAEARRTEAFFGQGTRLTVV.

Only one count was recorded for this clone. The chain has TRBV5-4 and TRBJ2-1, with 14 bases fitting TRBD2. Germline lookup yields CDR1 SGHNT and CDR2 YYREEE (reference sequence). With 4 bases clipped from V and 3 bases from J, the junction kept 6 bases outside the gene matches. This CDR3 is built from 17 residues. The CDR3 sequence: CASSPGLAGGDYNEQFF. CDR3 coding DNA: TGTGCCAGCAGCCCTGGACTAGCGGGGGGTGACTACAATGAGCAGTTCTTC.

J is TRBJ2-5 and V is TRBV4-3; D not certain. The V end was cut by 4 bases, the J end by 5 bases, with 17 bases between. There are 15 residues in the CDR3. Per germline, CDR1 LGHNA and CDR2 YSLEER. The CDR3 reads CASSPDPVVRETQYF. DNA of the CDR3: TGCGCCAGCAGCCCAGACCCGGTGGTCCGCGAGACCCAGTACTTC.